This T cell receptor (beta chain) was found in a study of blood T cell repertoires in COVID-19 (dated by TCRdb to 2020 to 2022). Broadly, across the study: The collaborator samples originated in the United States, Italy and Spain and spanned the acute and convalescent phases of COVID-19. The prospective study material was composed of cDNA or gDNA derived from T cells, B-cell-depleted T cells, or PBMCs. Deeply sampled blood TCRbeta repertoires from subjects exposed to, actively infected with, or recovered from COVID-19 were included in the dataset. The repertoires were released in a freely available public database intended as a resource for research on the immune response to SARS-CoV-2. Samples came from the ongoing ImmuneRACE study (first 160 participants) plus 1,254 subjects from 6 global collaborators. Nearly every sample came with metadata listing a de-identified subject ID, COVID-19 status, age in years and sex. Where available, HLA class I and class II types were taken from metadata supplied by the sample provider and were not determined by assay-based typing. What the authors observed across the whole study: The quantity of clinical and demographic metadata differed by source and by participant and was supplied without curation.

In the prospective study, participants were about 18 to 95 years old, resided in about two dozen geographic areas of the United States, and were enrolled through a virtual design. In the prospective study, participants were assigned to cohorts based on the clinical history participants reported in a screening survey and a study questionnaire. Recovered participants in ImmuneRACE Cohort 3 were defined as having two consecutive negative NP/OP PCR tests, clearance from a healthcare professional, or resolution of symptoms. Mobile phlebotomists in the prospective study collected whole blood, serum and a nasopharyngeal or oropharyngeal swab from every participant. Prospective study participants could optionally give additional blood draws and questionnaires over an approximately two-month period. Before DNA extraction, prospective study blood samples were shipped either frozen or at room temperature.

In this sample, this clone turned up once. Its recognized antigen is unknown. No base qualities exist here, and no much larger clone lies one base off it. TCRbeta CDR3 regions were amplified from genomic DNA using the immunoSEQ Assay, a bias-controlled multiplex PCR. In the paper's pipeline: Nucleated cell counts per sample were estimated from amplification of reference gene primers within the assay. To quantify the absolute abundance of each unique TCRbeta CDR3 rearrangement, sequence reads were collapsed and filtered. For each sample, productive Simpson clonality was calculated by taking the square root of Simpson's diversity index across productive rearrangements. In TCRdb, the immuneACCESS table is reduced to in-frame sequences with V and J assigned. These tables do not hold every clone; where another copy was compared, an unresolved V gene accounts for under half, and the others remain unexplained. V and J calls and clone size follow that table, whereas D and trimming were derived from the DNA. Recorded for this sample are under 300,000 clones; around 87% of them occurred a single time. The ten largest make up 1.5% to 2% of the sample.

Including cysteine and phenylalanine, the CDR3 has 15 amino acids. This entry keeps only the CDR3 DNA: 45 bases, framed from base 1. Relative to germline, V is missing 4 bases and J is missing 2 bases, with 7 bases of the junction outside any gene match. Via the germline V gene (reference sequence), CDR1 is LNHDA and CDR2 SQIVND. The sequence joins TRBV19 to TRBJ1-2, with 7 middle bases fitting TRBD1. Sequencing was performed on PBMCs or T cells enriched from blood (not recorded which). The receptor was isolated from a woman in her 50s who had recovered from COVID-19. The CDR3: CASSTRQGTNYGYTF. The DNA sequence follows: TGTGCCAGTAGTACAAGACAGGGCACAAACTATGGCTACACCTTC.